This TCR beta chain was captured in a study of blood T cell repertoires in COVID-19. TCRdb keeps only in-frame clones here, not all; method: immunoSEQ multiplex PCR. There are about 20,000 clones in the sample; more than 70% occur only once, and around 6% lies in the top ten. The sample taken for sequencing was peripheral blood. The receptor was isolated from a human donor in a cohort sampled during active COVID-19.

The CDR3 DNA reads as TGCAGTGCGACAGCCTCCTACGAGCAGTACTTC. Residues: CSATASYEQYF. The chain joins TRBV20-1 to TRBJ2-7; weak D call: TRBD1 (5 bases). The CDR3 spans 11 residues. Germline CDR1 and CDR2: DFQATT and SNEGSKA (reference sequence). Trimming shortened V by 6 bases and J by 0 bases, and 6 bases separated the two germline ends.